These 3 T cell receptor beta chains were all obtained from the same sample, sequenced in a study of T cells in tuberculosis. After thawing and overnight rest, PBMC were stained with GMM-loaded CD1B tetramer, viability dye and anti-CD3 for sorting. C32 glucose monomycolate from Rhodococcus equi was loaded onto the CD1B tetramers. The repertoire was sequenced with immunoSEQ multiplex PCR; TCRdb's copy has only in-frame clones and lacks some. The table records more than 45,000 clones, around 90% of them present only once. Source material: CD1b-GMM tetramer-negative cells sorted from PBMCs. These receptors were obtained from an adult woman with latent tuberculosis.

This chain joins TRBV29-1 and TRBJ2-1, with TRBD2 matching 12 bases. The CDR3 loop spans 17 amino acids. V lost 1 base and J lost 7; bases outside the gene matches: 11. Germline values: CDR1 SQVTM, CDR2 ANQGSEA. The CDR3 nucleotides read TGCAGCGTTGAAGGGGGCCGGACTAGCGGGATAGCGAATGAGCAGTTCTTC. This codes for CSVEGGRTSGIANEQFF.

Worth noting for this clone: Germline is not matched at one junction end, which may reflect a read error. The chain uses TRBV13 and TRBJ1-2; 7 bases agree with TRBD1. Germline CDR1 PRHDT, CDR2 FYEKMQ (reference sequence). This CDR3 is built from 16 residues. The CDR3, as DNA: TGTGCCAGCAGCCTAGGCGATTCCCCAGGGGGCTATGGCTACACCTTC. It yields the protein CASSLGDSPGGYGYTF.

This chain connects TRBV19 to TRBJ2-2, with TRBD1 matching 8 bases. The germline V gene encodes CDR1 LNHDA and CDR2 SQIVND (reference sequence). CDR3 length equals 15 residues. V was pared by 6 bases and J by 6 bases, with 9 bases of the junction left unmatched. CDR3 amino acids: CASRWAQGGSGELFF. The CDR3 DNA is TGTGCCAGTAGGTGGGCACAGGGGGGATCCGGGGAGCTGTTTTTT.